The 3 T cell receptor beta chains in this list originate from one sample, sequenced in a study of shared clonotypes between healthy human individuals. As defined, naive CD8 cells were CD45RO-negative and positively selected for CCR7, with terminally differentiated effector memory CD45RA+ cells excluded. Clones were sequenced by immunoSEQ multiplex PCR, and TCRdb holds only the in-frame ones, with some missing. The data show roughly 2,000,000 clones, around 95% seen once. Input material: naive CD8+ T cells from PBMCs. Source of these receptors: a man between 18 and 35 years old in good health. Some clones in this sample may be carry-over from other donors' samples.

On this clone itself: Other DNA sequences from this sample encode an identical CDR3 as well. This chain uses TRBV28 with TRBJ2-7; D is unresolved. The CDR3 runs to 11 residues. CDR1 MDHEN and CDR2 SYDVKM come from the germline V gene. The ends were cut back, 5 bases at V and 4 bases at J, with 6 bases in the middle. The CDR3 spells CASSPNYEQYF. CDR3 bases: TGTGCCAGCAGTCCCAATTACGAGCAGTACTTC.

As concerns this clone: Other DNA sequences in this sample translate to the same CDR3. This chain connects TRBV6-1 to TRBJ1-1; D uncertain. CDR1 is MNHNS, CDR2 SASEGT, per germline. V lost 4 bases and J 2 bases, leaving 5 bases between the germline ends. The CDR3 loop spans 12 amino acids. CDR3 coding DNA: TGTGCCAGCAGTGGTCTCAACACTGAAGCTTTCTTT. Translated: CASSGLNTEAFF.

The chain carries TRBV2 and TRBJ2-1, with D tentatively TRBD2 (6 bases). Germline V gene data show CDR1 as SNHLY and CDR2 as FYNNEI. The CDR3 totals 16 residues. V lost 2 bases, J lost 4 bases, and 15 bases lay in between. The CDR3 DNA reads as TGTGCCAGCAGTGAATCAGACGAGGACTATTACAATGAGCAGTTCTTC. Translated: CASSESDEDYYNEQFF. Drawing the rest from reference TRBV2 and TRBJ2-1, the complete variable domain is EPEVTQTPSHQVTQMGQEVILRCVPISNHLYFYWYRQILGQKVEFLVSFYNNEISEKSEIFDDQFSVERPDGSNFTLKIRSTKLEDSAMYFCASSESDEDYYNEQFFGPGTRLTVL.